A single sample gave rise to the 28 T cell receptor beta chains below, sequenced in a study of regulatory T cells in long-lasting Graves disease. Sequencing libraries for TCR beta were prepared with iRepertoire HTBI primers and Arm-PCR of CDR3 regions. TCRdb re-called the multiplex PCR reads with MiXCR, one entry per CDR3 protein. The sample lists 350,000 to 500,000 distinct CDR3 sequences; roughly 15% were seen once. Time point defined: newly diagnosed GD, antithyroid drugs for less than 3 months. Generation of the TCR library employed RNA extracted from PBMCs. The same data also went into a second study, on T cells in Graves' hyperthyroidism and ophthalmopathy.

The sample consisted of peripheral blood mononuclear cells (PBMCs), taken at new diagnosis, from a patient treated with antithyroid drugs. The receptors were gathered from a woman aged 18-30 years with Graves disease.

A word on this clonotype: An end of the junction does not agree with germline; a read error may underlie this. The chain links TRBV30 to TRBJ2-1; 7 nucleotides align to TRBD2. The CDR3 contains 14 residues. CDR1 GTSNPN and CDR2 SVGIG come from the germline V gene (reference sequence). CDR3 sequence (DNA): TGTGCCTGGTCTTGGACTAGACGGTCAGGTGAGCGGTTCTTC. Protein product: CAWSWTRRSGERFF.

This clonotype was recorded many times. The rearrangement uses TRBV28 and TRBJ1-6; 9 bases match TRBD1. The germline V gene encodes CDR1 MDHEN and CDR2 SYDVKM. CDR3 size: 17 residues. After removal of 6 bases from V and 1 base from J, the junction contained 7 bases not matched to a gene. The CDR3 sequence is CASSYEGQGSYNSPLHF. In DNA, the CDR3 is TGTGCCAGCAGCTATGAGGGACAGGGTTCCTATAATTCACCCCTCCACTTT.

In this sample, this clonotype turned up many times. The chain combines TRBV30 with TRBJ2-7; unclear D gene. The CDR3 has 14 residues. Germline-derived CDR1 and CDR2 are GTSNPN and SVGIG (reference sequence). With 2 bases removed from V and 0 bases from J, the gap between germline ends came to 11 bases. CDR3 protein: CAWSLGGSSYEQYF. Written as DNA, the CDR3 is TGTGCCTGGAGTTTGGGCGGAAGCTCCTACGAGCAGTACTTC.

Written as DNA, the CDR3 is TGCGCCAGCAGCCAACCGGGAGCTCAAAAACAGAATGAGCAGTTCTTC. It specifies CASSQPGAQKQNEQFF. V is TRBV5-1 and J is TRBJ2-1, with TRBD2 as a possible D gene (6 bases). The CDR3 loop spans 16 amino acids. Germline loops: CDR1 SGHRS, CDR2 YFSETQ. V was cut by 4 bases and J by 7 bases, with 21 bases left in between.

The gene calls are TRBV15 and TRBJ2-7; TRBD1 matches 7 bases. CDR3 length equals 14 residues. Losses at the gene ends were 2 bases for V and 2 bases for J; bases not matched to a gene: 3. Germline V lookup: CDR1 LNHNV, CDR2 YYDKDF (reference sequence). For the CDR3, the DNA is TGTGCCACCAGCAGAAAGGGACAGACCTACGAGCAGTACTTC. Its protein is CATSRKGQTYEQYF.

This chain joins TRBV12-3 or TRBV12-4 and TRBJ2-7; D unresolved. Trimming stripped 4 bases from V and 3 bases from J, with 10 bases between. The CDR3 loop spans 13 amino acids. CDR3 coding DNA: TGTGCCAGCAGTTCGGAACAGAGCTACGAGCAGTACTTC. Protein sequence: CASSSEQSYEQYF.

A few counts support this clonotype. V gene TRBV7-2 combines with J gene TRBJ2-3; D is perhaps TRBD1 (5 bases). This CDR3 has 15 amino acids. The germline V gene encodes CDR1 SGHTA and CDR2 FQGNSA. V lost 5 bases and J 0 bases, leaving 12 bases between the germline ends. The CDR3 protein is CASSLQGFSTDTQYF. The DNA of the CDR3 is TGTGCCAGCAGCCTCCAGGGTTTTAGCACAGATACGCAGTATTTT.

This clonotype has ten or more counts. CDR3 protein: CASSPSGHSYEQYF. The CDR3 DNA is TGTGCCAGCAGCCCGTCGGGGCACTCCTACGAGCAGTACTTC. The chain couples TRBV3-1 to TRBJ2-7, with D perhaps being TRBD1 or TRBD2 (5 bases each). Germline CDR1 is LGHDT and CDR2 is YNNKEL (reference sequence). The CDR3 runs to 14 residues. V was pared by 4 bases and J by 0 bases, with 10 bases between.

This clonotype was observed at least ten times. The gene calls are TRBV20-1 and TRBJ2-1, with TRBD2 identical over 10 bases. Germline V CDR1 and CDR2: DFQATT, SNEGSKA (reference sequence). J lost 9 bases, V lost 3 bases, and 8 bases had no gene match. This CDR3 is built from 14 residues. The chain's CDR3 is CSASRLAGVSEQFF. CDR3 coding DNA: TGCAGTGCTAGTCGGCTAGCGGGAGTGAGTGAGCAGTTCTTC.

The table lists this clonotype with a few counts. The gene calls are TRBV9 and TRBJ2-2; D is uncertain. The CDR3 sequence is 14 residues long. V was shortened by 0 bases and J by 0 bases, with 3 bases between the two germline ends. Looked up from germline, CDR1 is SGDLS and CDR2 is YYNGEE. The CDR3 sequence is CASSVAANTGELFF. The CDR3 DNA reads as TGTGCCAGCAGCGTAGCAGCGAACACCGGGGAGCTGTTTTTT. Filled out from reference TRBV9 and TRBJ2-2, the complete variable domain reads DSGVTQTPKHLITATGQRVTLRCSPRSGDLSVYWYQQSLDQGLQFLIQYYNGEERAKGNILERFSAQQFPDLHSELNLSSLELGDSALYFCASSVAANTGELFFGEGSRLTVL.

Many counts were recorded for this clonotype. This rearrangement joins TRBV5-1 to TRBJ2-1, with TRBD1 matching 7 bases. Germline V gene data show CDR1 as SGHRS and CDR2 as YFSETQ. Germline trimming cut 6 bases from V and 2 bases from J; bases unmatched to any gene: 5. There are 14 residues in the CDR3. CDR3: CASKGALTYNEQFF. In DNA, the CDR3 is TGCGCCAGCAAGGGGGCCTTGACCTACAATGAGCAGTTCTTC.

In this sample, this clonotype turned up a few times. CDR3 loop: CASSYSWTSGNYNEQFF. DNA for the CDR3: TGTGCCAGCAGTTACTCGTGGACTAGCGGAAACTACAATGAGCAGTTCTTC. The chain recombines TRBV6-2 or TRBV6-3 with TRBJ2-1; the match to TRBD2 covers 10 bases. The CDR3 covers 17 residues. The germline V gene has CDR1 MNHEY and CDR2 SVGEGT. With 0 bases clipped from V and 3 bases from J, the junction kept 5 bases outside the gene matches.

This clonotype has a count of ten or more. This chain connects TRBV20-1 to TRBJ2-7; D gene ambiguous. CDR1 is DFQATT, CDR2 SNEGSKA, per germline (reference sequence). The CDR3 is 12 residues long. The V and J ends lost 2 bases and 6 bases respectively, with 11 bases between them. In DNA form, the CDR3 reads TGCAGTGCTAGACTCTTCGGGCGCGAGCAGTACTTC. Encoded protein: CSARLFGREQYF.

The V call is TRBV5-4, the J call TRBJ2-1; TRBD1 is a possible D gene (5 bases). Germline CDR1 SGHNT, CDR2 YYREEE (reference sequence). Trimming cost V 6 bases and J 7 bases, with 17 bases left between them. The CDR3 length is 14 residues. The CDR3 DNA sequence: TGTGCCAGCACCGCTTCGTTTGGGGCGAATGAGCAGTTCTTC. Translating gives CASTASFGANEQFF. The variable domain in full, completed from reference TRBV5-4 and TRBJ2-1, reads ETGVTQSPTHLIKTRGQQVTLRCSSQSGHNTVSWYQQALGQGPQFIFQYYREEENGRGNFPPRFSGLQFPNYSSELNVNALELDDSALYLCASTASFGANEQFFGPGTRLTVL.

This clonotype appeared many times. The chain has TRBV6-1 and TRBJ1-2; D is ambiguous. CDR1 MNHNS and CDR2 SASEGT come from the germline V gene. V lost 6 bases, J lost 2 bases, and 10 bases lay in between. The CDR3 covers 13 residues. The CDR3 protein is CASRKQLNYGYTF. CDR3 DNA: TGTGCCAGCAGAAAACAACTCAACTATGGCTACACCTTC.

This clonotype was recorded at least ten times. This rearrangement joins TRBV7-6 to TRBJ2-1, with 13 positions matching TRBD2. Germline CDR1 and CDR2: SGHVS and FNYEAQ. Unmatched junction bases numbered 7, after V lost 5 bases and J lost 0 bases. CDR3 size: 18 residues. CDR3 sequence reads: CASSDQRTSGSSYNEQFF. CDR3 nucleotides: TGTGCCAGCAGCGACCAACGGACTAGCGGGAGCTCCTACAATGAGCAGTTCTTC.

The rearrangement uses TRBV15 and TRBJ2-7; 15 nucleotides match TRBD2. This CDR3 has 17 amino acids. In germline, CDR1 is LNHNV, CDR2 YYDKDF (reference sequence). Losses at the gene ends were 0 bases for V and 6 bases for J; bases not matched to a gene: 6. CDR3 DNA: TGTGCCACCAGCAGAGATCTGGGACTAGCGGGAGGTAGCGAGCAGTACTTC. Its translation: CATSRDLGLAGGSEQYF. The complete variable domain, with remaining parts taken from reference TRBV15 and TRBJ2-7, reads DAMVIQNPRYQVTQFGKPVTLSCSQTLNHNVMYWYQQKSSQAPKLLFHYYDKDFNNEADTPDNFQSRRPNTSFCFLDIRSPGLGDTAMYLCATSRDLGLAGGSEQYFGPGTRLTVT.

Points on this clonotype: This may be a read error, as it is one base from a much larger clone. The chain links TRBV28 to TRBJ2-7, with TRBD1 identical over 8 bases. Germline values: CDR1 MDHEN, CDR2 SYDVKM. CDR3 size: 16 residues. The junction had 11 bases not matched to a gene; V was cut back by 4 bases and J by 3 bases. The CDR3 sequence: CASSSVGAGGVYEQYF. CDR3 sequence (DNA): TGTGCCAGCAGTTCTGTCGGGGCAGGGGGCGTCTACGAGCAGTACTTC. Using reference TRBV28 and TRBJ2-7 for the parts outside the CDR3, the full variable domain is DVKVTQSSRYLVKRTGEKVFLECVQDMDHENMFWYRQDPGLGLRLIYFSYDVKMKEKGDIPEGYSVSREKKERFSLILESASTNQTSMYLCASSSVGAGGVYEQYFGPGTRLTVT.

There are many counts of this clonotype. The rearrangement uses TRBV2 and TRBJ2-1; TRBD2 matches 8 bases. Germline CDR1 and CDR2: SNHLY and FYNNEI. V lost 5 bases to trimming and J lost 10 bases; unmatched junction nucleotides: 10. The length of the CDR3 is 14 residues. The CDR3 DNA sequence: TGTGCCAGCAGTTCCGGGACTAGTTTGGGAGAGCAGTTCTTC. This sequence encodes CASSSGTSLGEQFF.

This clonotype was found many times. The chain is built from TRBV6-2 or TRBV6-3 and TRBJ2-3; 9 bases map to TRBD1. Germline V CDR1 and CDR2: MNHEY, SVGEGT. The CDR3 has 16 residues. V lost 6 bases to trimming and J lost 0 bases; unmatched junction nucleotides: 7. The CDR3: CASRLTGGESTDTQYF. The CDR3 DNA reads as TGTGCCAGCAGATTAACAGGGGGCGAGAGCACAGATACGCAGTATTTT.

In its sample, this clonotype was seen many times. The chain employs TRBV28 and TRBJ2-3, with no clear D. The V and J ends lost 10 bases and 3 bases respectively, with 17 bases between them. Germline V gene sequence: CDR1 MDHEN, CDR2 SYDVKM. CDR3 length equals 14 residues. The CDR3 nucleotides are TGTGCCATCGAATCCAATGTAGGTACAGATACGCAGTATTTT. Translating gives CAIESNVGTDTQYF.

With regard to this clonotype: The conserved phenylalanine or tryptophan normally closing the CDR3 is absent here, so this likely arose from a read error. This rearrangement joins TRBV7-3 to TRBJ2-1; 8 nucleotides line up with TRBD2. Germline V gene sequence: CDR1 SGHTA, CDR2 FQGTGA. CDR3 length: 17 residues. CDR3 region: CASSFKAGALSYNGQFV. Written as DNA, the CDR3 is TGTGCCAGCAGCTTCAAAGCGGGAGCACTGTCCTACAATGGGCAGTTCGTC.

The sample holds many counts of this clonotype. The chain couples TRBV6-1 to TRBJ2-7; D is perhaps TRBD1 or TRBD2 (5 bases each). CDR3 length equals 13 residues. Germline V lookup: CDR1 MNHNS, CDR2 SASEGT. The V gene lost 5 bases and the J gene lost 5 bases, with 13 bases spanning the gap. In DNA, the CDR3 is TGTGCCAGCAGTCTCGGGACCGCGCACGAGCAGTACTTC. This codes for CASSLGTAHEQYF.

This clonotype was counted many times. V and J are TRBV15 and TRBJ2-4; possibly TRBD1 or TRBD2 for D (6 bases each). CDR1 LNHNV and CDR2 YYDKDF come from the germline V gene (reference sequence). Trimming removed 1 base at V and 8 bases at J, with 15 bases between. The CDR3 has 15 amino acids. CDR3 loop: CATSRVGGRGYIQYF. As DNA, the CDR3 is TGTGCCACCAGCAGAGTAGGGGGGAGAGGATACATTCAGTACTTC.

This clonotype has only a few counts. J is TRBJ1-5 and V is TRBV19; D ambiguous. Trimming stripped 7 bases from V and 7 bases from J, with 17 bases between. Germline lookup yields CDR1 LNHDA and CDR2 SQIVND (reference sequence). This CDR3 has 14 residues. CDR3 sequence reads: CASKAIDGFQPQHF. Here the CDR3 DNA reads TGTGCCAGTAAGGCCATCGACGGTTTCCAGCCCCAGCATTTT.

This clonotype occurred many times. The rearrangement links TRBV18 to TRBJ2-3; 7 nucleotides match TRBD1. Unmatched junction bases numbered 6, after V lost 9 bases and J lost 3 bases. The CDR3 contains 13 residues. Looked up from germline, CDR1 is KGHSH and CDR2 is LQKENI. DNA of the CDR3: TGTGCCAGTACGGGACAGCGGACAGATACGCAGTATTTT. It translates to CASTGQRTDTQYF.

The chain employs TRBV6-1 and TRBJ2-5; 12 bases align to TRBD2. Germline V CDR1 and CDR2: MNHNS, SASEGT. V gave up 7 bases and J gave up 3 bases; unmatched junction bases: 6. This CDR3 spans 15 amino acids. CDR3 nucleotides: TGTGCCAGCACTCAGACTAGCGGGAGAGAAGAGACCCAGTACTTC. Its translation: CASTQTSGREETQYF.

This clonotype was recorded at least ten times. The chain combines TRBV20-1 with TRBJ2-1; D unclear. Germline V gene data show CDR1 as DFQATT and CDR2 as SNEGSKA (reference sequence). V lost 6 bases to trimming and J lost 6 bases, with 6 bases between them. This CDR3 has 10 amino acids. The CDR3 DNA sequence: TGCAGTGCAGGGTTCAATGAGCAGTTCTTC. Protein product: CSAGFNEQFF.